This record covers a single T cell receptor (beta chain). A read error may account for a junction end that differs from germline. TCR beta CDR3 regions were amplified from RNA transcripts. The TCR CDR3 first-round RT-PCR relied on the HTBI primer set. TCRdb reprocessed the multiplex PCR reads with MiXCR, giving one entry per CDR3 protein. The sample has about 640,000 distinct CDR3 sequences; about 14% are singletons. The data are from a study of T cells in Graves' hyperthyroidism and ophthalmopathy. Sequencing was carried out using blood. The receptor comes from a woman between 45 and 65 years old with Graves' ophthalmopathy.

The CDR3 loop is CASSTSDRGGIYSNQSQHF. The DNA of the CDR3 is TGTGCCAGTAGTACCTCGGACAGGGGGGGAATCTATAGCAATCAGTCCCAGCATTTT. V and J are TRBV19 and TRBJ1-5; 10 bases are shared with TRBD1. Germline CDR1 LNHDA, CDR2 SQIVND (reference sequence). The CDR3 has 19 amino acids.